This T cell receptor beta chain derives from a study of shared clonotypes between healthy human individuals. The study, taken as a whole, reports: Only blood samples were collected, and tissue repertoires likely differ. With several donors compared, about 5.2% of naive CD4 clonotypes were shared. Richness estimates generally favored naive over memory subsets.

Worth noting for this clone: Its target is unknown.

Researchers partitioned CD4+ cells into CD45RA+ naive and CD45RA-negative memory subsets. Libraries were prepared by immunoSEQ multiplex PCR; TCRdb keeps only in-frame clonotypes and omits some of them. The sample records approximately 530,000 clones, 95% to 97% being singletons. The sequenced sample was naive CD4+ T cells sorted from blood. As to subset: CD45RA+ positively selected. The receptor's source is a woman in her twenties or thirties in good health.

CDR3 residues: CASRLGARGFEEKLFF. The CDR3 DNA reads as TGTGCAAGTCGCTTAGGGGCCCGAGGTTTTGAAGAAAAACTGTTTTTT. The rearrangement joins TRBV12-2 to TRBJ1-4. TRBV12-2 is a documented pseudogene. The CDR3 is made up of 16 amino acids.